This T cell receptor (beta chain) was retrieved from a study of blood T cell repertoires in COVID-19. Trimming took 0 bases from V and 7 from J; bases not matched to a gene: 4. The CDR3 has 14 residues. The germline CDR1 and CDR2 sequences are SGHNT and YYREEE (reference sequence). Repertoires were generated with immunoSEQ multiplex PCR, while TCRdb's copy carries only in-frame clones and drops some. The sample shows 78,000 or so clones, roughly four fifths of them seen only once. The sequencing input was peripheral blood. This TCR came from a human donor in a cohort sampled during active COVID-19. The J gene is TRBJ2-5, the V gene TRBV5-4, with 9 nucleotides matching TRBD2. The CDR3, as DNA: TGTGCCAGCAGCTTGGTAGGAGCGGGAGGGACCCAGTACTTC. The encoded protein is CASSLVGAGGTQYF.